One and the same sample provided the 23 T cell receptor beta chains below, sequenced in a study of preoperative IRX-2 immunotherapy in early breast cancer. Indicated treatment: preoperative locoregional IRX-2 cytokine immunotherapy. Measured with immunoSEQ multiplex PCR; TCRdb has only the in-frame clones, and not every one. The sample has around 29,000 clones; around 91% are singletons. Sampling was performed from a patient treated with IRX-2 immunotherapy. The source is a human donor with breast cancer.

This chain's CDR3 is CASSSLPGLAGKPAYEQYF. CDR3 DNA sequence: TGTGCCAGCAGTTCCCTCCCCGGACTAGCGGGTAAACCCGCCTACGAGCAGTACTTC. The rearrangement links TRBV28 to TRBJ2-7; 11 bases align to TRBD2. The germline V gene encodes CDR1 MDHEN and CDR2 SYDVKM. The CDR3 spans 19 residues. Germline trimming cut 4 bases from V and 2 bases from J; bases unmatched to any gene: 16.

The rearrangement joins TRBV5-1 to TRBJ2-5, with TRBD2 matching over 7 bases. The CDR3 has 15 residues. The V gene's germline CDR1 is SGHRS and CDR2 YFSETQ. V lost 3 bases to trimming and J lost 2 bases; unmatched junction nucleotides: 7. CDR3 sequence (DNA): TGCGCCAGCAGCTCCGGGCAAGCGGGGCAAGAGACCCAGTACTTC. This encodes CASSSGQAGQETQYF.

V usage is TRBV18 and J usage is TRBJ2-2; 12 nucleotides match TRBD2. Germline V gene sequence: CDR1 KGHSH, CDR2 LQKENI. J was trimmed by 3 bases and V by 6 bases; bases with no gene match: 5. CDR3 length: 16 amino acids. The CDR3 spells CASSERLAGDTGELFF. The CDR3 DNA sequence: TGTGCCAGCTCGGAAAGACTAGCGGGAGACACCGGGGAGCTGTTTTTT.

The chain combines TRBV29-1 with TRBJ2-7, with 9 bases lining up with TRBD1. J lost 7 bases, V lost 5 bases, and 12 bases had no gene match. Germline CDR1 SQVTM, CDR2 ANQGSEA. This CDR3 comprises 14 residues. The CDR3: CSVNTGTGFEEQYF. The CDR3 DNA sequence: TGCAGCGTTAACACCGGGACAGGGTTCGAGGAGCAGTACTTC.

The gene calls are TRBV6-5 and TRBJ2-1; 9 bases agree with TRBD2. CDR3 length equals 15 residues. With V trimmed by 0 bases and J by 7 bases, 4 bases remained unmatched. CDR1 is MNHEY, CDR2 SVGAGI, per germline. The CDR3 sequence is CASSYSSGRNNEQFF. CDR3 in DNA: TGTGCCAGCAGTTACTCTAGCGGGAGAAATAATGAGCAGTTCTTC.

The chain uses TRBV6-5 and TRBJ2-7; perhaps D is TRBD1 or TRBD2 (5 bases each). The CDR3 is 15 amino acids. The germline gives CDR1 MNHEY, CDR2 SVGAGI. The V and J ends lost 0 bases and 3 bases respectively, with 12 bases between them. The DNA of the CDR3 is TGTGCCAGCAGTTACTCCTGGGGGATTGGCTACGAGCAGTACTTC. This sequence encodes CASSYSWGIGYEQYF.

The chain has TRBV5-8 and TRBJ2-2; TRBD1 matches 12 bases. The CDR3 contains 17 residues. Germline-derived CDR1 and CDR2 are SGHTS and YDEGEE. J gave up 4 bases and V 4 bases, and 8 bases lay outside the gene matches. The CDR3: CASSPAGDRGRTGELFF. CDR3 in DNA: TGTGCCAGCAGCCCCGCGGGGGACAGGGGGCGCACCGGGGAGCTGTTTTTT. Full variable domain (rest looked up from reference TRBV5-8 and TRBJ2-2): EAGVTQSPTHLIKTRGQQATLRCSPISGHTSVYWYQQALGLGLQFLLWYDEGEERNRGNFPPRFSGRQFPNYSSELNVNALELEDSALYLCASSPAGDRGRTGELFFGEGSRLTVL.

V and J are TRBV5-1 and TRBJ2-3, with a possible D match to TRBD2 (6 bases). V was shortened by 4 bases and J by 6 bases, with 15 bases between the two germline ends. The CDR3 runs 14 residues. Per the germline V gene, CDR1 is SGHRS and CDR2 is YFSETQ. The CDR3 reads CASSGRPGPDTQYF. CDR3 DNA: TGCGCCAGCAGCGGGAGGCCGGGTCCGGATACGCAGTATTTT.

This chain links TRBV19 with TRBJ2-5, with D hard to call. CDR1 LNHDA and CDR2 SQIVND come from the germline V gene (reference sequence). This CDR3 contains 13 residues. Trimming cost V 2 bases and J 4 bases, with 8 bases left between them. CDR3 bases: TGTGCCAGTAGTATATTCGGTTCAGAGACCCAGTACTTC. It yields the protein CASSIFGSETQYF.

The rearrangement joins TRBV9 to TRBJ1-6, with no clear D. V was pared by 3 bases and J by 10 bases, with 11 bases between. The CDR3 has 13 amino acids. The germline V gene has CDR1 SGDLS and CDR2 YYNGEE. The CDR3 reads CASSALGTSPLHF. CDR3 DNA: TGTGCCAGCAGCGCACTCGGAACCTCACCCCTCCACTTT.

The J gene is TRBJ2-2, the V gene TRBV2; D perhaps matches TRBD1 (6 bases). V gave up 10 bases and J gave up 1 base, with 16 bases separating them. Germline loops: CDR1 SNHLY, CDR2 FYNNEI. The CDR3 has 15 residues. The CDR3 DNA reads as TGTGCCATTTGGGGACAAACGATGAACACCGGGGAGCTGTTTTTT. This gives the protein CAIWGQTMNTGELFF.

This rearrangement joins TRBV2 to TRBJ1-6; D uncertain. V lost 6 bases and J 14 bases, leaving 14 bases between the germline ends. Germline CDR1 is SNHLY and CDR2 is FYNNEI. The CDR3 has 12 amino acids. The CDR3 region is CASRGSTWALHF. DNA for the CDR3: TGTGCCAGCAGGGGGAGCACCTGGGCCCTCCACTTT.

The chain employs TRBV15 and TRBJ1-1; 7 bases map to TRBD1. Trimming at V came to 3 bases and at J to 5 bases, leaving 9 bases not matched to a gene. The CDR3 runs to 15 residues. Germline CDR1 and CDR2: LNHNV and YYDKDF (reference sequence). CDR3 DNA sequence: TGTGCCACCAGCAGGAAGACAGGGTCTAGGACTGAAGCTTTCTTT. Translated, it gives CATSRKTGSRTEAFF.

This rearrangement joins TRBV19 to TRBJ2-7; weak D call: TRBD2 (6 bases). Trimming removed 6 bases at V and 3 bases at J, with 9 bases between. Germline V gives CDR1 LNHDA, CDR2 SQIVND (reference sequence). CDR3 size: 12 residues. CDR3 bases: TGTGCCAGTAGCGGGAGCCACTACGAGCAGTACTTC. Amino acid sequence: CASSGSHYEQYF.

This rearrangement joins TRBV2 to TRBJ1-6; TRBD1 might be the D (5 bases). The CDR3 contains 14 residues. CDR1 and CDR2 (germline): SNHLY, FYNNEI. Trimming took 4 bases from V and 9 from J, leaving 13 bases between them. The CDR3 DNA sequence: TGTGCCAGCAGTGTGTGGGGCAAAGGTTCACCCCTCCACTTT. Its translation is CASSVWGKGSPLHF.

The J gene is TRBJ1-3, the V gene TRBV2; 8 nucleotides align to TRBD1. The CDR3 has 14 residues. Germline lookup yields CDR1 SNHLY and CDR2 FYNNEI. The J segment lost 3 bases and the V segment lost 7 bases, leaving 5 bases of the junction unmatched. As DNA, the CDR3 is TGTGCCAGCACTCCCGACAGGGGTGGAAACACCATATATTTT. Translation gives CASTPDRGGNTIYF.

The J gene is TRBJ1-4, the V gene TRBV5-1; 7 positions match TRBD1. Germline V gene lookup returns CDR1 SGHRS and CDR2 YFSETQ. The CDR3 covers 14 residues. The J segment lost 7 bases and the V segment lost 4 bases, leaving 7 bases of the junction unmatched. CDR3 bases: TGCGCCAGCAGCCGACAGGGAGGTAGTGAAAAACTGTTTTTT. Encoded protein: CASSRQGGSEKLFF.

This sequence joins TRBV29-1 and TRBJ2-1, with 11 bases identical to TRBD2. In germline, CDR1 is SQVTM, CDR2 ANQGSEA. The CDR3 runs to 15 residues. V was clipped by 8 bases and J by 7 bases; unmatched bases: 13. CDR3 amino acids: CSNWGSGRAGNEQFF. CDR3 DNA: TGCAGCAATTGGGGTAGCGGGAGGGCTGGTAATGAGCAGTTCTTC.

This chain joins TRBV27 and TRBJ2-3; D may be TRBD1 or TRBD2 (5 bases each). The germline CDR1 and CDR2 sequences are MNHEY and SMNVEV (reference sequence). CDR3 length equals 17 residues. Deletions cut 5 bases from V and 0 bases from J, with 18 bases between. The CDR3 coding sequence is TGTGCCAGCAGTCTCCCCGGGGCTAGCAGAAGCACAGATACGCAGTATTTT. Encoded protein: CASSLPGASRSTDTQYF.

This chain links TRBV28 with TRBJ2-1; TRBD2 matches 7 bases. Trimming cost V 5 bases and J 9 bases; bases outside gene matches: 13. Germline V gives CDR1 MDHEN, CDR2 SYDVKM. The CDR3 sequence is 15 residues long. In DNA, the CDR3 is TGTGCCAGCAGTAGGGGCGGCGGGAGAGGTGGTGAGCAGTTCTTC. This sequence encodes CASSRGGGRGGEQFF.

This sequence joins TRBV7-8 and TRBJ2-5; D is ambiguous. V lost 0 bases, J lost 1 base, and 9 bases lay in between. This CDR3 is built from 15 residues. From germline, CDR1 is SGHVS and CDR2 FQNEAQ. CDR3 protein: CASSLAGSIQETQYF. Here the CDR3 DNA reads TGTGCCAGCAGCTTAGCGGGGTCTATCCAAGAGACCCAGTACTTC. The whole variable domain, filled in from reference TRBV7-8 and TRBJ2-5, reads GAGVSQSPRYKVAKRGQDVALRCDPISGHVSLFWYQQALGQGPEFLTYFQNEAQLDKSGLPSDRFFAERPEGSVSTLKIQRTQQEDSAVYLCASSLAGSIQETQYFGPGTRLLVL.

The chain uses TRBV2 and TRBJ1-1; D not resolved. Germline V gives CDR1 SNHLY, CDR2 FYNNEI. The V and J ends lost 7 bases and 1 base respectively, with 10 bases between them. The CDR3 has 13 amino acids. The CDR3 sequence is CASNFVANTEAFF. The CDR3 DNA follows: TGTGCCAGCAATTTTGTGGCGAACACTGAAGCTTTCTTT.

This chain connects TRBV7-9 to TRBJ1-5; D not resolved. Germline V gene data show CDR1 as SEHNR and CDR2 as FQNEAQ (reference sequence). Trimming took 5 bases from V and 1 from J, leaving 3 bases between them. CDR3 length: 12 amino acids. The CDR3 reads CASSGSNQPQHF. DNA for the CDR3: TGTGCCAGCAGCGGGAGCAATCAGCCCCAGCATTTT. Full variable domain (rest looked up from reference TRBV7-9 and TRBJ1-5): DTGVSQNPRHKITKRGQNVTFRCDPISEHNRLYWYRQTLGQGPEFLTYFQNEAQLEKSRLLSDRFSAERPKGSFSTLEIQRTEQGDSAMYLCASSGSNQPQHFGDGTRLSIL.